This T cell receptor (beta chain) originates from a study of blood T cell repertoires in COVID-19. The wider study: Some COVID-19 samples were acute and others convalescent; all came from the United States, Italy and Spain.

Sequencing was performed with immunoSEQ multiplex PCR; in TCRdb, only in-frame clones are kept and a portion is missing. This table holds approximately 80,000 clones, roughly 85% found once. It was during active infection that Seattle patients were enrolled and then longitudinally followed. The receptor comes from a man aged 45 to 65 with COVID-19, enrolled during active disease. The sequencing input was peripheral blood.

The CDR3 bases are TGTGCCACCAGCAAAGGGACACTAAACACTGAAGCTTTCTTT. This translates into CATSKGTLNTEAFF. The chain has TRBV15 and TRBJ1-1; a weak D match, TRBD1 (6 bases). The CDR3 covers 14 residues. CDR1 is LNHNV and CDR2 is YYDKDF in the germline V gene (reference sequence). The V gene lost 4 bases and the J gene lost 2 bases, with 11 bases spanning the gap.